This TCR beta chain comes out of a study of CXCR3-negative and CXCR3-positive naive CD8 T cells. Study-wide results and caveats: Similar TRBV-TRBJ gene usage was seen in naive CXCR3-negative and CXCR3-positive cells, but not in memory cells. Relative to CXCR3-negative naive cells, CXCR3-positive naive cells had more hydrophobic TRB CDR3s. Diversity proved comparably high across both naive subsets and much lower in memory CD8+ cells.

Cells classed as naive CD8+ T cells were CD45RO-CCR7+CD27+CD95-. Libraries were UMI-labeled 5' RACE TRB cDNA. TCRdb re-called the 5' RACE reads; one entry per CDR3 protein, DNA not given. The table for this sample gives 85,000 to 130,000 distinct CDR3 sequences. Comments on this clonotype: No antigen is known for it.

In germline, CDR1 is MNHEY, CDR2 SMNVEV (reference sequence). This CDR3 is built from 13 residues. The rearrangement links TRBV27 to TRBJ2-7. The sample consisted of naive CXCR3+ CD8+ T cells from blood. The subset: CD45RO-CCR7+CD27+CD95- naive CD8+ T cells expressing CXCR3 (TNR3+). The clonotype was recovered from a human donor in good health. Some clones in this sample may be carry-over from other donors' samples. CDR3 protein: CASSLSEVYEQYF.